The 8 T cell receptor beta chains reported below all come from one sample, sequenced in a study of breast tumors, draining lymph nodes, adjacent tissues. Using its own MiXCR run on the multiplex PCR reads, TCRdb lists one record per CDR3 protein. This table has 20,000 to 25,000 distinct CDR3 sequences, about 64% appearing once. Sequenced material: tumor-adjacent breast tissue. Source of these receptors: a female donor with breast cancer. Some clones in this sample may be carry-over from other donors' samples.

This chain links TRBV10-3 with TRBJ2-5, with 15 bases fitting TRBD2. V lost 3 bases, J lost 3 bases, and 2 bases stayed unmatched. There are 16 residues in the CDR3. Germline V CDR1 and CDR2: ENHRY, SYGVKD. The CDR3 here is CAISDGTSGGKETQYF. DNA for the CDR3: TGTGCCATCAGTGACGGGACTAGCGGGGGGAAAGAGACCCAGTACTTC.

The V gene is TRBV25-1, the J gene TRBJ1-5; D is perhaps TRBD1 (6 bases). The CDR3 runs to 14 residues. V gave up 4 bases and J gave up 1 base, with 8 bases separating them. CDR1 is MGHDK and CDR2 is SYGVNS in the germline V gene. This chain's CDR3 is CASSATGSNQPQHF. The CDR3 DNA is TGTGCCAGCAGTGCAACAGGGAGCAATCAGCCCCAGCATTTT.

This clonotype was recorded a few times. The V call is TRBV7-8, the J call TRBJ2-3; D remains unclear. CDR3 length: 12 amino acids. Germline CDR1 reads SGHVS; CDR2 reads FQNEAQ. The V end lost 0 bases, the J end lost 6 bases, and 4 bases lay between the germline ends. CDR3: CASSLALDTQYF. The CDR3 DNA sequence: TGTGCCAGCAGCTTAGCCCTTGATACGCAGTATTTT.

This clonotype has a count of ten or more. This chain links TRBV4-1 with TRBJ2-3, with 10 bases lining up with TRBD2. The CDR3 is 17 residues long. V gave up 0 bases and J gave up 7 bases; unmatched junction bases: 10. The V gene's germline CDR1 is MGHRA and CDR2 YSYEKL. CDR3 protein: CASSQDPLAGAWNTQYF. The CDR3 bases are TGCGCCAGCAGCCAAGATCCCCTAGCGGGAGCCTGGAATACGCAGTATTTT.

This clonotype was recorded a few times. V gene TRBV4-1 combines with J gene TRBJ2-1; D gene unclear. V was clipped by 6 bases and J by 5 bases, with 5 bases between them. The CDR3 covers 11 residues. Germline V lookup: CDR1 MGHRA, CDR2 YSYEKL. DNA for the CDR3: TGCGCCAGCAGGGGCCACAATGAGCAGTTCTTC. This codes for CASRGHNEQFF.

This chain uses TRBV4-1 with TRBJ1-5; unclear D gene. The CDR3 spans 17 residues. Germline V gene data show CDR1 as MGHRA and CDR2 as YSYEKL. V was clipped by 4 bases and J by 0 bases, with 16 bases between them. CDR3 sequence (DNA): TGCGCCAGCAGCCCACCTAATGGGGAGCTTAGCAATCAGCCCCAGCATTTT. Translated, it gives CASSPPNGELSNQPQHF.

This clonotype was detected only once. CDR3 in DNA: TGTGCCAGCAGACCCCCCGGGACTAGACACAATGAGCAGTTCTTC. Protein sequence: CASRPPGTRHNEQFF. The rearrangement uses TRBV7-9 and TRBJ2-1; TRBD2 aligns across 8 bases. This CDR3 is built from 15 residues. Germline values: CDR1 SEHNR, CDR2 FQNEAQ (reference sequence). After removal of 6 bases from V and 5 bases from J, the junction contained 9 bases not matched to a gene. Combining the CDR3 with reference TRBV7-9 and TRBJ2-1 gives the whole variable domain DTGVSQNPRHKITKRGQNVTFRCDPISEHNRLYWYRQTLGQGPEFLTYFQNEAQLEKSRLLSDRFSAERPKGSFSTLEIQRTEQGDSAMYLCASRPPGTRHNEQFFGPGTRLTVL.

The J gene is TRBJ1-2, the V gene TRBV9; D gene uncertain. V lost 4 bases and J lost 8, with 9 bases in between. Germline V gene data show CDR1 as SGDLS and CDR2 as YYNGEE. This CDR3 comprises 11 residues. The CDR3 region is CASSSPVGYTF. In DNA form, the CDR3 reads TGTGCCAGCAGCTCTCCGGTAGGCTACACCTTC.